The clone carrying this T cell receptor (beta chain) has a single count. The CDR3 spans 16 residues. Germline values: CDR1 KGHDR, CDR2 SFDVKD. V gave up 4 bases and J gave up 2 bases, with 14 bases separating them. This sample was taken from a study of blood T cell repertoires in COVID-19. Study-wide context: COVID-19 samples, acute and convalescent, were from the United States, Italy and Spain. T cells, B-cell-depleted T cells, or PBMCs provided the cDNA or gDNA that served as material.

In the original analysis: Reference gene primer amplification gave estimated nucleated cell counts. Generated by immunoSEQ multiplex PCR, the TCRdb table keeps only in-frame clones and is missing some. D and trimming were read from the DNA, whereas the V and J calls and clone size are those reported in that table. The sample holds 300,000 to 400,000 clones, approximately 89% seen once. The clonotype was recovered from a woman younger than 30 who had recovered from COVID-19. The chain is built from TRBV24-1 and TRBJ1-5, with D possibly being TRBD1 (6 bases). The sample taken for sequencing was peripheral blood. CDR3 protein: CATSESRQAGNQPQHF. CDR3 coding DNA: TGTGCCACCAGTGAATCCCGACAGGCGGGCAATCAGCCCCAGCATTTT.